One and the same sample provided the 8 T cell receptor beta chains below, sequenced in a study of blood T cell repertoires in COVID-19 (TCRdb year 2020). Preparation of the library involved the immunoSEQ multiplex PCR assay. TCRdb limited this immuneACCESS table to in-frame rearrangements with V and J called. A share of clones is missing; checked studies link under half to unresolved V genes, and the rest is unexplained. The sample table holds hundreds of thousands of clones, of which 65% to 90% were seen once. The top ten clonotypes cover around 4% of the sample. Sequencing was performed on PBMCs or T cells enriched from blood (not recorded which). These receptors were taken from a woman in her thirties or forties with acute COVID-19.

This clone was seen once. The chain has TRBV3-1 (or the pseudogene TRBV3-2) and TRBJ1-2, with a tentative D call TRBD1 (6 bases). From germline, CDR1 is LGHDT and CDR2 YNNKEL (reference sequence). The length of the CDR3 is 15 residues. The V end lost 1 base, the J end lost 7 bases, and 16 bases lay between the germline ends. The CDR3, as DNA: TGTGCCAGCAGCCAAGTCGAGGGGGTGTCAGGTGGCTACACCTTC. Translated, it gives CASSQVEGVSGGYTF.

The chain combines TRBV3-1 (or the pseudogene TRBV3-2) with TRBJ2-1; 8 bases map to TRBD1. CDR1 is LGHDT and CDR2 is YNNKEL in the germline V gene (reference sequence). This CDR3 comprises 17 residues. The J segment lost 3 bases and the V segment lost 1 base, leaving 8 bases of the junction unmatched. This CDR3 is CASSQVPDRVGYNEQFF. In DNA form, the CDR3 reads TGTGCCAGCAGCCAAGTACCGGACAGGGTGGGCTACAATGAGCAGTTCTTC.

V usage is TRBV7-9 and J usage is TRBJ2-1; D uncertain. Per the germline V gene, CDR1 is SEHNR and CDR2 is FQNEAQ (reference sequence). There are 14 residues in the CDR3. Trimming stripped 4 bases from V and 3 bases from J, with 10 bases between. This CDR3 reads CASSSSVVYNEQFF. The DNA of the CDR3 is TGTGCCAGCAGCTCTTCCGTAGTCTACAATGAGCAGTTCTTC.

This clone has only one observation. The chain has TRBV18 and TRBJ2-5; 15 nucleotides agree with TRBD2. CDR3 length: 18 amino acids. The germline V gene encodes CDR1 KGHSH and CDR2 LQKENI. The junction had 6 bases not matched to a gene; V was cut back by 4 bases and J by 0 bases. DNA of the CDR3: TGTGCCAGCTCACTCTCCGGGACTAGCGGGGGGAACCAAGAGACCCAGTACTTC. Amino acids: CASSLSGTSGGNQETQYF.

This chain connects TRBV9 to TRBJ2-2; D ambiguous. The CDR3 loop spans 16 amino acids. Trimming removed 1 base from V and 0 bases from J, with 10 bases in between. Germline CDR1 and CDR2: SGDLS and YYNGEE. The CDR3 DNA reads TGTGCCAGCAGCGTATCCCCCCACTCGAACACCGGGGAGCTGTTTTTT. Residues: CASSVSPHSNTGELFF. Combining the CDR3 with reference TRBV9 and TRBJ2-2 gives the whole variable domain DSGVTQTPKHLITATGQRVTLRCSPRSGDLSVYWYQQSLDQGLQFLIQYYNGEERAKGNILERFSAQQFPDLHSELNLSSLELGDSALYFCASSVSPHSNTGELFFGEGSRLTVL.

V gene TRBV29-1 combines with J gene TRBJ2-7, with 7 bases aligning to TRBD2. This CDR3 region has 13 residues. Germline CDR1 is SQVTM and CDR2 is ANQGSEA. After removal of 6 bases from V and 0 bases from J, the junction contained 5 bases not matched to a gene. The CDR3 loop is CSVLADSSYEQYF. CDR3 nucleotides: TGCAGCGTCCTAGCGGATAGCTCCTACGAGCAGTACTTC.

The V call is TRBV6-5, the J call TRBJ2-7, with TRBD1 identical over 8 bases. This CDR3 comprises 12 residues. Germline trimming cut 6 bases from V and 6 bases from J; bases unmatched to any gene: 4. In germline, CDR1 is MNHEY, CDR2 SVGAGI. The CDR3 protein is CASRDRVSEQYF. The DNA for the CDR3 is TGTGCCAGCAGGGACAGGGTCTCCGAGCAGTACTTC.

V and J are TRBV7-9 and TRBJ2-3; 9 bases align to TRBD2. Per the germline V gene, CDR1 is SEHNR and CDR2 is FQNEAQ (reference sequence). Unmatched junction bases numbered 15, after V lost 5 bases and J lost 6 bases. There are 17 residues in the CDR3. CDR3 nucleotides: TGTGCCAGCAGCGGGGCCCCGGCGGGAGGGCCATGGGATACGCAGTATTTT. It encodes CASSGAPAGGPWDTQYF.